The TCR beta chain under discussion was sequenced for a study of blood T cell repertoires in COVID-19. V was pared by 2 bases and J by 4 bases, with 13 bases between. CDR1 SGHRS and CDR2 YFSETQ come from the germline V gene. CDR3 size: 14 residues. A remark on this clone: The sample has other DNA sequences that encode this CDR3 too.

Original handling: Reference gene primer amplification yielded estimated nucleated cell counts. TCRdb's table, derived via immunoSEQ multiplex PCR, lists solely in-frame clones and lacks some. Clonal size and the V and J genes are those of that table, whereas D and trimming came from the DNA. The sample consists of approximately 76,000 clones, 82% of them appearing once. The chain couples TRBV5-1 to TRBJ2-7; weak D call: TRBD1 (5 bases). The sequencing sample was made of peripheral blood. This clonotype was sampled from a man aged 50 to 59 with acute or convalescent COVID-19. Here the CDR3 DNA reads TGCGCCAGCAGCTTAGCTTTAGGGGTTTACGAGCAGTACTTC. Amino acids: CASSLALGVYEQYF.